The 9 T cell receptor beta chains presented below share a single source sample, sequenced in a study of blood T cells in healthy people across ages. For the second PCR, which ran for about 6 to 12 cycles, a sample-barcoded 5' primer and a J-beta primer mix were used. TCRdb re-called the 5' RACE reads with MiXCR, one entry per CDR3 protein. The sample records 600,000 or so distinct CDR3 sequences, 40% to 55% being singletons. Sequences were obtained from blood. The receptors stem from a man aged 80 or over in good health.

This sequence joins TRBV7-6 and TRBJ1-5, with TRBD1 matching 12 bases. CDR3 length: 18 residues. Trimming cost V 5 bases and J 2 bases; bases outside gene matches: 10. Germline assignment: CDR1 SGHVS and CDR2 FNYEAQ. The CDR3 DNA is TGTGCCAGCAGCAATGAGGGACAGGGGGCTGGAGGCAATCAGCCCCAGCATTTT. Translating it yields CASSNEGQGAGGNQPQHF.

The chain uses TRBV7-2 and TRBJ2-5; 7 bases agree with TRBD1. The J call may be faulty, since TRBJ2-7 better matches the DNA end. Per the germline V gene, CDR1 is SGHTA and CDR2 is FQGNSA. The CDR3 sequence is 13 residues long. Here the CDR3 reads CASSPGDRYEQYF. The CDR3 DNA follows: TGTGCCAGCAGCCCTGGGGACAGATACGAGCAGTACTTC.

The chain couples TRBV11-3 to TRBJ2-5; D may be TRBD1 (5 bases). The CDR3 loop spans 14 amino acids. The germline CDR1 and CDR2 sequences are SGHNT and YENEEA. V shed 5 bases and J shed 6 bases, with 16 bases lying between them. CDR3 protein: CASSRHQGSQTQYF. CDR3 DNA: TGTGCCAGCAGCCGTCATCAGGGCAGCCAGACCCAGTACTTC.

CDR3 sequence: CATLPRTGVNTEAFF. The CDR3 DNA is TGTGCCACCCTCCCCAGGACAGGTGTGAACACTGAAGCTTTCTTT. The chain has TRBV7-2 and TRBJ1-1; 7 bases agree with TRBD1. The ends lost 10 bases at V and 0 bases at J; junction bases unmatched: 11. The length of the CDR3 is 15 residues. Germline V gene data show CDR1 as SGHTA and CDR2 as FQGNSA.

The chain links TRBV6-6 to TRBJ2-7; perhaps D is TRBD1 or TRBD2 (5 bases each). Germline V CDR1 and CDR2: MNHNY, SVGAGI (reference sequence). The V gene lost 3 bases and the J gene lost 4 bases, with 7 bases spanning the gap. CDR3 length: 12 amino acids. CDR3 in DNA: TGTGCCAGCAGTTATTGGGGGTACGAGCAGTACTTC. Protein product: CASSYWGYEQYF.

This rearrangement joins TRBV27 to TRBJ1-4; D perhaps matches TRBD1 (6 bases). Germline V gene lookup returns CDR1 MNHEY and CDR2 SMNVEV (reference sequence). The CDR3 contains 14 residues. V dropped 2 bases and J dropped 8 bases, with 12 bases sitting between them. The CDR3 loop reads CASSLNRVEEKLFF. DNA of the CDR3: TGTGCCAGCAGTTTAAACAGGGTAGAAGAAAAACTGTTTTTT.

V and J are TRBV4-3 and TRBJ2-2; D is undetermined. This CDR3 comprises 14 residues. Germline values: CDR1 LGHNA, CDR2 YSLEER. The ends were cut back, 1 base at V and 7 bases at J, with 10 bases in the middle. The CDR3 here is CASSQGSGFGELFF. The DNA for the CDR3 is TGCGCCAGCAGCCAAGGGTCCGGGTTCGGGGAGCTGTTTTTT.

This clonotype is a singleton in its sample. This rearrangement joins TRBV9 to TRBJ1-6, with D tentatively TRBD1 (6 bases). This CDR3 is 18 amino acids long. The germline V gene encodes CDR1 SGDLS and CDR2 YYNGEE. V lost 3 bases and J lost 10, with 26 bases in between. CDR3 residues: CASSADPQGIARGSPLHF. Here the CDR3 DNA reads TGTGCCAGCAGCGCCGACCCTCAAGGTATTGCGAGGGGGTCACCCCTCCACTTT.

The V and J genes are TRBV21-1 and TRBJ2-3; the table's D call, TRBD2, has no DNA check behind it. TRBV21-1 is a listed pseudogene. CDR3 length: 15 amino acids. The CDR3 DNA is TGTGCCGACTGGCCTCTAGCGGGAGTCACAGATACGCAGTATTTT. This encodes CADWPLAGVTDTQYF.